This T cell receptor (beta chain) was observed in a study of T cells in Graves' hyperthyroidism and ophthalmopathy. Whole-study results and caveats: The model predicted ophthalmopathy a median approximately seven months before onset.

CDR1 is LNHDA, CDR2 SQIVND, per germline (reference sequence). This CDR3 contains 17 residues. V was trimmed by 3 bases and J by 0 bases, leaving 15 bases between them. Researchers took RNA transcripts and amplified the TCR beta CDR3 regions from them. Primed by the HTBI set, a first-round RT-PCR was run on the TCR CDR3. Via MiXCR, TCRdb re-called the multiplex PCR reads, giving one row per CDR3 protein. This sample yields hundreds of thousands of distinct CDR3 sequences, of which approximately 25% are seen a single time; approximately 10% belongs to the top ten. Extraction of PBMCs used roughly 9.6 ml of fresh peripheral blood. This clonotype was recorded many times. Its antigen is unknown.

Sequencing input: blood. This rearrangement joins TRBV19 to TRBJ1-5; D gene ambiguous. The sequence was obtained from a woman aged 25 to 45 with Graves' ophthalmopathy. CDR3 protein: CASSIRLPDVSNQPQHF. The CDR3 DNA is TGTGCCAGTAGTATTAGACTCCCAGACGTTAGCAATCAGCCCCAGCATTTT.